The T cell receptor (beta chain) described here comes from a study of T cells in pancreatic ductal adenocarcinoma. Note on this clone: Its antigen is still unknown.

No neoadjuvant therapy was given to the selected pancreatic ductal adenocarcinoma patients before their surgery. Germline lookup yields CDR1 KGHSH and CDR2 LQKENI. The ends lost 6 bases at V and 8 bases at J; junction bases unmatched: 9. The CDR3 covers 15 residues. Points from the study as a whole: No significant tumor-blood clonality difference; means were about 0.12 and 0.07. Blood had more productive templates and roughly 7.5-fold more unique clonotypes than tumor.

The table came from immunoSEQ multiplex PCR; TCRdb's copy has only in-frame clones and leaves some out. Of 100,000 or so clones in the sample, roughly 96% are singletons; the top ten hold around 2.9%. The J gene is TRBJ2-1, the V gene TRBV18, with 11 positions matching TRBD2. Sequencing was performed on PBMCs. This TCR came from a human donor with pancreatic ductal adenocarcinoma. CDR3 nucleotide sequence: TGTGCCAGCTCCCAAACTAGCGGGAGTATAGATGAGCAGTTCTTC. Its translation: CASSQTSGSIDEQFF. The variable domain in full, completed from reference TRBV18 and TRBJ2-1, reads NAGVMQNPRHLVRRRGQEARLRCSPMKGHSHVYWYRQLPEEGLKFMVYLQKENIIDESGMPKERFSAEFPKEGPSILRIQQVVRGDSAAYFCASSQTSGSIDEQFFGPGTRLTVL.